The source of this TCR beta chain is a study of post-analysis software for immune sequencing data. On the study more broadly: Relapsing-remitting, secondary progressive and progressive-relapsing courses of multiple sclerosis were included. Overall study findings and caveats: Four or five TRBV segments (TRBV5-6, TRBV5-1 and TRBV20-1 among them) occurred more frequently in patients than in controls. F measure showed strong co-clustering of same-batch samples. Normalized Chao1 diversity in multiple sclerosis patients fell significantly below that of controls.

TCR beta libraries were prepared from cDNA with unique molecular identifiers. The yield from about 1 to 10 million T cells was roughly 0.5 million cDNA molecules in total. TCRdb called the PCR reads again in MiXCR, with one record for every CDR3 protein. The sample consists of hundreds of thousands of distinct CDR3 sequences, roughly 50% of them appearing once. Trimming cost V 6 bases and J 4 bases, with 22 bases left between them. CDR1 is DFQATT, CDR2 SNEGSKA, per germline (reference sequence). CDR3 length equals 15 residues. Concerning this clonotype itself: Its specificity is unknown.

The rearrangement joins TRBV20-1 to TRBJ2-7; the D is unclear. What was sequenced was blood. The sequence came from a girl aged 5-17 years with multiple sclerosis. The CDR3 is CSAPPIGETSYEQYF. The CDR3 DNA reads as TGCAGTGCCCCTCCAATAGGTGAGACTTCTTACGAGCAGTACTTC.